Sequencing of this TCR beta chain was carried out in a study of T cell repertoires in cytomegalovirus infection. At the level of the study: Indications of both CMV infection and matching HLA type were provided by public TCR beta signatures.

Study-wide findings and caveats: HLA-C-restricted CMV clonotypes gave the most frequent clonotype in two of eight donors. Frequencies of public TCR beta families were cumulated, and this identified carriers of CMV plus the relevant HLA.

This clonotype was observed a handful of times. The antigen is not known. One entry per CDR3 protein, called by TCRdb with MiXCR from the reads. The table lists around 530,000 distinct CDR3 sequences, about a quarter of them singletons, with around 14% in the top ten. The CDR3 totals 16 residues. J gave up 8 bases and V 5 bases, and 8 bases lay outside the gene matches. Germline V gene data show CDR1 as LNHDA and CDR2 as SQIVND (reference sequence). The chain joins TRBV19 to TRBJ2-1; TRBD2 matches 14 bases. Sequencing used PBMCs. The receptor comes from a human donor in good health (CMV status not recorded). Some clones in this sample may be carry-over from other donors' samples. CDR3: CASSLPGLAGEDEQFF. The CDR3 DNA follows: TGTGCCAGTAGTCTTCCGGGACTAGCGGGAGAGGATGAGCAGTTCTTC.